The rows below give T cell receptor beta chains drawn from one sample of a study of shared clonotypes between healthy human individuals. Clones were sequenced by immunoSEQ multiplex PCR, and TCRdb holds only the in-frame ones, with some missing. There are more than 500,000 clones in the sample; about 96% occur only once, and approximately 0.067% lies in the top ten. Sequencing was performed on naive CD4+ T cells sorted from blood. The receptors come from a woman aged 25 to 39 in good health. CDR3s include the opening cysteine and the closing phenylalanine or tryptophan. The D gene is left open where the match is weak. Size is omitted from some rows. Given values are once, few, many or a class for expanded clones.

CDR3aa | CDR3nt | j_gene | d_gene | v_gene | abundance
CASTSRPADNEQFF | TGTGCCAGCACTTCCCGGCCGGCCGACAATGAGCAGTTCTTC | TRBJ2-1 | - | TRBV5-4 | -
CASSFLAGKNTGELFF | TGTGCCAGTAGTTTTTTAGCGGGAAAAAACACCGGGGAGCTGTTTTTT | TRBJ2-2 | TRBD2 | TRBV19 | -
CASSNSGSSNEQFF | TGCGCCAGCAGTAATAGCGGGAGTTCCAATGAGCAGTTCTTC | TRBJ2-1 | TRBD2 | TRBV5-1 | -
CASSLYAGTYNEQFF | TGTGCCAGCAGCCTTTATGCCGGGACCTACAATGAGCAGTTCTTC | TRBJ2-1 | - | TRBV14 | -
CASSSGGHTTDEQYF | TGTGCCAGCAGTTCAGGGGGCCACACAACGGACGAGCAGTACTTC | TRBJ2-7 | TRBD1 | TRBV28 | -
CASSEGTRGETQYF | TGTGCCAGCAGCGAAGGGACCCGCGGAGAGACCCAGTACTTC | TRBJ2-5 | - | TRBV7-2 | -
CASSRQGVAYIQYF | TGTGCCAGCAGCAGACAGGGGGTGGCGTACATTCAGTACTTC | TRBJ2-4 | TRBD1 | TRBV7-9 | -
CASSRVPGTNEKLFF | TGCGCCAGCAGCCGGGTTCCTGGGACTAATGAAAAACTGTTTTTT | TRBJ1-4 | - | TRBV4-1 | -
CASRGGSNQPQHF | TGCGCCAGCAGGGGGGGGAGCAATCAGCCCCAGCATTTT | TRBJ1-5 | - | TRBV23-1 | -
CASSHDNLRAYEQYF | TGTGCCAGCAGCCATGACAACCTCCGAGCCTACGAGCAGTACTTC | TRBJ2-7 | - | TRBV7-9 | once
CASSQLGQLGNRNNEQFF | TGCGCCAGCAGCCAACTCGGGCAGCTAGGGAACCGGAACAATGAGCAGTTCTTC | TRBJ2-1 | - | TRBV4-1 | -
CASSQPTGELFF | TGTGCCAGCAGTCAACCCACCGGGGAGCTGTTTTTT | TRBJ2-2 | - | TRBV27 | -
CASSPGTAANYGYTF | TGTGCCAGCAGTCCTGGGACCGCAGCTAACTATGGCTACACCTTC | TRBJ1-2 | - | TRBV28 | -
CASSLAGAYYEQYF | TGTGCCAGCAGCTTAGCTGGGGCCTACTACGAGCAGTACTTC | TRBJ2-7 | - | TRBV7-9 | -
CAISEPGRSTEAFF | TGTGCCATCAGTGAGCCCGGACGGAGCACTGAAGCTTTCTTT | TRBJ1-1 | - | TRBV10-3 | -
CSVEGNSYNSPLHF | TGCAGCGTTGAGGGGAACTCCTATAATTCACCCCTCCACTTT | TRBJ1-6 | - | TRBV29-1 | -
CASSATGATIYEQYF | TGTGCCAGCAGCGCTACAGGGGCGACTATCTACGAGCAGTACTTC | TRBJ2-7 | TRBD1 | TRBV11-2 | -
CASSLFPGSNYNEQFF | TGTGCCAGCAGTTTATTCCCAGGGAGCAATTACAATGAGCAGTTCTTC | TRBJ2-1 | - | TRBV27 | -
CASSFGTSGTYYEQYF | TGTGCCAGCAGTTTTGGGACTAGCGGGACTTATTACGAGCAGTACTTC | TRBJ2-7 | TRBD2 | TRBV28 | once
CASRPREGNEQYF | TGTGCCAGCCGGCCACGGGAGGGCAACGAGCAGTACTTC | TRBJ2-7 | TRBD2 | TRBV7-9 | -
CASSQLGLAQSTDTQYF | TGCGCCAGCAGCCAACTGGGACTAGCGCAAAGCACAGATACGCAGTATTTT | TRBJ2-3 | TRBD2 | TRBV4-1 | -
CASSVDVRAGGQDGRNEQFF | TGTGCCAGCAGCGTAGATGTTCGGGCGGGAGGACAAGACGGAAGGAATGAGCAGTTCTTC | TRBJ2-1 | TRBD2 | TRBV9 | once
CASSRLAGVNNEQFF | TGCGCCAGCAGCCGACTAGCGGGAGTTAACAATGAGCAGTTCTTC | TRBJ2-1 | TRBD2 | TRBV4-1 | -
CASSRPASGNTIYF | TGTGCCAGCAGCCGACCGGCCTCTGGAAACACCATATATTTT | TRBJ1-3 | - | TRBV7-8 | once
CANVGGGTDTQYF | TGTGCCAACGTCGGGGGGGGCACAGATACGCAGTATTTT | TRBJ2-3 | TRBD2 | TRBV6-4 | -
CASSQLAGGPINEQFF | TGTGCCAGCAGTCAACTAGCGGGAGGGCCAATCAATGAGCAGTTCTTC | TRBJ2-1 | TRBD2 | TRBV27 | -
CAEGTVSYGYTF | TGTGCCGAGGGGACAGTTAGCTATGGCTACACCTTC | TRBJ1-2 | TRBD1 | TRBV28 | -
CASSLGSVGKFQGVF | TGTGCCAGCAGCTTGGGTAGCGTGGGGAAATTCCAGGGGGTCTTC | TRBJ2-1 | TRBD1 | TRBV7-9 | -
CASRTTGRRGYTF | TGTGCCAGCCGGACGACAGGGCGGAGGGGCTACACCTTC | TRBJ1-2 | TRBD1 | TRBV27 | -
CASSPTGSAGYTF | TGTGCCAGCAGCCCGACAGGGTCCGCTGGCTACACCTTC | TRBJ1-2 | TRBD1 | TRBV7-9 | -
CASSALGEAGANVLTF | TGTGCCAGCTCTGCCCTCGGGGAAGCTGGGGCCAACGTCCTGACTTTC | TRBJ2-6 | - | TRBV18 | -
CASSTYRDMNTEAFF | TGTGCCAGCAGTACCTACAGGGATATGAACACTGAAGCTTTCTTT | TRBJ1-1 | - | TRBV27 | -
CASSQEANRGANEKLFF | TGCGCCAGCAGCCAAGAAGCGAACAGGGGTGCTAATGAAAAACTGTTTTTT | TRBJ1-4 | TRBD1 | TRBV4-1 | -
CASSRTGASGNTIYF | TGTGCCAGCTCACGGACAGGAGCCTCTGGAAACACCATATATTTT | TRBJ1-3 | TRBD1 | TRBV18 | -
CASSLQGGSAEKLFF | TGTGCCAGCAGCTTACAGGGTGGGAGCGCTGAAAAACTGTTTTTT | TRBJ1-4 | - | TRBV7-2 | -
CASSKASGISYEQYF | TGTGCCAGTAGTAAGGCCAGCGGGATTTCCTACGAGCAGTACTTC | TRBJ2-7 | TRBD2 | TRBV19 | -
CANGQGKNQPQHF | TGTGCCAACGGACAGGGGAAGAATCAGCCCCAGCATTTT | TRBJ1-5 | TRBD1 | TRBV28 | few
CATSRDPGGGRTDTQYF | TGTGCCACCAGCAGAGATCCCGGCGGGGGGCGAACAGATACGCAGTATTTT | TRBJ2-3 | TRBD2 | TRBV15 | once
CASSVGPSGLSEQFF | TGTGCCAGCAGCGTAGGGCCTAGCGGGCTCAGTGAGCAGTTCTTC | TRBJ2-1 | TRBD2 | TRBV9 | -
CASSVLRDSGIREQYF | TGCGCCAGCAGCGTACTCAGGGACTCGGGTATTCGCGAGCAGTACTTC | TRBJ2-7 | - | TRBV5-1 | once
CASSSRETQYF | TGTGCCAGCAGTTCGCGGGAGACCCAGTACTTC | TRBJ2-5 | - | TRBV28 | -
CASSALGSGEKLFF | TGTGCCAGCAGTGCGTTGGGGTCGGGTGAAAAACTGTTTTTT | TRBJ1-4 | - | TRBV2 | few
CSVQGGNGYTF | TGCAGCGTTCAGGGGGGGAATGGCTACACCTTC | TRBJ1-2 | TRBD1 | TRBV29-1 | -
CASSEAASGTYNEQFF | TGTGCCAGCAGTGAAGCGGCTAGCGGGACCTACAATGAGCAGTTCTTC | TRBJ2-1 | TRBD2 | TRBV6-1 | once
CARSLGSGSAGELFF | TGTGCCAGAAGCTTGGGTAGCGGGAGTGCCGGGGAGCTGTTTTTT | TRBJ2-2 | TRBD2 | TRBV5-3 | -
CASSRGAIAAEQYF | TGTGCCAGCAGCCGTGGGGCGATAGCCGCCGAGCAGTACTTC | TRBJ2-7 | - | TRBV28 | -
CASSLAEYQETQYF | TGTGCCAGCAGCTTAGCGGAGTACCAAGAGACCCAGTACTTC | TRBJ2-5 | - | TRBV7-2 | -
CASSPTQRSSYEQYF | TGTGCCAGCTCACCGACCCAGCGGAGCTCCTACGAGCAGTACTTC | TRBJ2-7 | - | TRBV18 | -
CASRRLAGVYEQYF | TGTGCCAGCAGAAGACTAGCGGGAGTCTACGAGCAGTACTTC | TRBJ2-7 | TRBD2 | TRBV28 | once
CASSVQSGGKKTGELFF | TGTGCCAGCAGCGTACAGTCAGGGGGCAAGAAGACCGGGGAGCTGTTTTTT | TRBJ2-2 | TRBD1 | TRBV9 | -
CASRSTASGGYTF | TGCGCCAGCAGGAGTACAGCCTCCGGTGGCTACACCTTC | TRBJ1-2 | - | TRBV4-1 | few
CASSPPGTNEKLFF | TGTGCCAGCTCACCACCGGGTACTAATGAAAAACTGTTTTTT | TRBJ1-4 | - | TRBV18 | -
CASSEQGPYEQYF | TGTGCCAGCAGTGAGCAGGGCCCCTACGAGCAGTACTTC | TRBJ2-7 | - | TRBV2 | -